Following are 8 T cell receptor beta chains from one sample sequenced in a study of blood T cells in healthy people across ages. Alongside a J-beta primer mix, a sample-barcoded 5' primer served in a second PCR lasting roughly 7 to 12 cycles. From the 5' RACE reads, TCRdb called clonotypes with MiXCR, one entry per CDR3 protein. The table includes around 940,000 distinct CDR3 sequences, 45% to 60% detected once. Sequenced material: blood. Source of these receptors: a woman aged 60-75 years in good health.

There are many counts of this clonotype. The V and J genes are TRBV29-1 and TRBJ2-5; D is unclear. The CDR3 runs to 14 residues. The germline V gene encodes CDR1 SQVTM and CDR2 ANQGSEA. Trimming took 0 bases from V and 11 from J, leaving 19 bases between them. The CDR3 loop reads CSVEDRYSGNEQYF. The CDR3 coding sequence is TGCAGCGTTGAAGATCGGTACAGTGGCAATGAGCAGTACTTC. The full variable domain, completed using reference TRBV29-1 and TRBJ2-5, is SAVISQKPSRDICQRGTSLTIQCQVDSQVTMMFWYRQQPGQSLTLIATANQGSEATYESGFVIDKFPISRPNLTFSTLTVSNMSPEDSSIYLCSVEDRYSGNEQYFGPGTRLLVL.

CDR3 protein: CATWGGNSPLHF. Here the CDR3 DNA reads TGTGCCACGTGGGGGGGTAATTCACCCCTCCACTTT. V and J are TRBV28 and TRBJ1-6; a possible D gene is TRBD1 (5 bases). This CDR3 contains 12 residues. V dropped 10 bases and J dropped 6 bases, with 10 bases sitting between them. The V gene's germline CDR1 is MDHEN and CDR2 SYDVKM. Variable domain in full (rest from reference TRBV28 and TRBJ1-6): DVKVTQSSRYLVKRTGEKVFLECVQDMDHENMFWYRQDPGLGLRLIYFSYDVKMKEKGDIPEGYSVSREKKERFSLILESASTNQTSMYLCATWGGNSPLHFGNGTRLTVT.

Concerning this clonotype: Since no conserved phenylalanine or tryptophan closes the CDR3, a read error is the likely cause. The chain links TRBV27 to TRBJ1-6; 7 nucleotides line up with TRBD1. This CDR3 has 16 residues. The J segment lost 7 bases and the V segment lost 5 bases, leaving 11 bases of the junction unmatched. Per germline, CDR1 MNHEY and CDR2 SMNVEV (reference sequence). The CDR3 spells CASSPSRGQRNSPLHV. The CDR3 region has the DNA TGTGCCAGCAGTCCTTCCCGGGGACAGCGAAATTCACCCCTCCACGTT.

The chain couples TRBV27 to TRBJ2-1; D is uncertain. Trimming stripped 4 bases from V and 4 bases from J, with 5 bases between. The CDR3 runs 12 residues. Germline CDR1 is MNHEY and CDR2 is SMNVEV (reference sequence). For the CDR3, the DNA is TGTGCCAGCAGTTGGGGTTACAATGAGCAGTTCTTC. Protein sequence: CASSWGYNEQFF.

In regard to this clonotype: One junction end does not reproduce the germline sequence, and a read error may be involved. The chain links TRBV6-6 to TRBJ1-2, with unresolved D. The germline V gene encodes CDR1 MNHNY and CDR2 SVGAGI (reference sequence). The CDR3 runs to 14 residues. CDR3 residues: CASIPGSGLYRYTF. The CDR3 DNA sequence: TGTGCCAGCATTCCTGGGAGCGGGCTCTATCGCTACACCTTC.

In DNA form, the CDR3 reads TGTGCCAGCAGTTCTTGCCGGGAGGGCCGTTGTAACGAGCAGTACTTC. Encoded protein: CASSSCREGRCNEQYF. J is TRBJ2-5 and V is TRBV27, with 8 bases fitting TRBD2. The end of the DNA aligns better with TRBJ2-7, so the J call may be wrong. Germline loops: CDR1 MNHEY, CDR2 SMNVEV (reference sequence). The CDR3 length is 16 residues.

There are a few counts of this clonotype. V and J are TRBV3-1 and TRBJ2-7; TRBD2 matches at 11 bases. With 0 bases clipped from V and 4 bases from J, the junction kept 8 bases outside the gene matches. Germline assignment: CDR1 LGHDT and CDR2 YNNKEL (reference sequence). The CDR3 sequence is 17 residues long. CDR3 loop: CASSQDLLAGAEYEQYF. Written as DNA, the CDR3 is TGTGCCAGCAGCCAAGATCTACTAGCGGGAGCCGAATACGAGCAGTACTTC.

V usage is TRBV3-1 and J usage is TRBJ2-3; D is uncertain. CDR3 length: 13 amino acids. V shed 3 bases and J shed 0 bases, with 4 bases lying between them. Germline V CDR1 and CDR2: LGHDT, YNNKEL (reference sequence). The CDR3 DNA is TGTGCCAGCAGCCATACTAGCACAGATACGCAGTATTTT. This codes for CASSHTSTDTQYF.